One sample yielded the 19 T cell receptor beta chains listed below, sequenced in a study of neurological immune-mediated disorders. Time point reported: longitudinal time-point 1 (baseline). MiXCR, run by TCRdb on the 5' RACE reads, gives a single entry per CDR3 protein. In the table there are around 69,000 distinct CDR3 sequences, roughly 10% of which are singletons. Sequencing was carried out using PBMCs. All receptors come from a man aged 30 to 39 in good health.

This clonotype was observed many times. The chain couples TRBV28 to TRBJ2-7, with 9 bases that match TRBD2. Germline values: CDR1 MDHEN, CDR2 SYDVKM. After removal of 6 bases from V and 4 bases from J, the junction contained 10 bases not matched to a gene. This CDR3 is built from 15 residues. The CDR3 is CASREVAGVGYEQYF. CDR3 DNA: TGTGCCAGCAGGGAGGTAGCGGGAGTTGGATACGAGCAGTACTTC.

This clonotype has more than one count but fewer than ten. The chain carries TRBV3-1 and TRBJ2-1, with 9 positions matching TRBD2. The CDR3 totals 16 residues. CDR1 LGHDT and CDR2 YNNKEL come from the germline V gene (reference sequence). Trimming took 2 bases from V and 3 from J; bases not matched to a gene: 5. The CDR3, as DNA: TGTGCCAGCAGCCAAACTAGCGGGCCCTTCTACAATGAGCAGTTCTTC. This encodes CASSQTSGPFYNEQFF.

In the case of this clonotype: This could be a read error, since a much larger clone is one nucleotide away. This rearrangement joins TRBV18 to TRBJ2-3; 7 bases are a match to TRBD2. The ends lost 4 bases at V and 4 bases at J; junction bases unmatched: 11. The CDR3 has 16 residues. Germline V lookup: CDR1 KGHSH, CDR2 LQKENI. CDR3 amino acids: CASSLGLEGTADTQYF. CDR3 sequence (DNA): TGTGCCAGCTCACTCGGACTAGAGGGAACGGCAGATACGCAGTATTTT.

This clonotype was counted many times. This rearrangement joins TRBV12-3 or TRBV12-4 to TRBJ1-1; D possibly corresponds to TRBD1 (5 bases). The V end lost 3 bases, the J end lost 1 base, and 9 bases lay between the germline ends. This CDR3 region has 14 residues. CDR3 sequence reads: CASSFEGTNTEAFF. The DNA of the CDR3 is TGTGCCAGCAGTTTCGAGGGGACGAACACTGAAGCTTTCTTT.

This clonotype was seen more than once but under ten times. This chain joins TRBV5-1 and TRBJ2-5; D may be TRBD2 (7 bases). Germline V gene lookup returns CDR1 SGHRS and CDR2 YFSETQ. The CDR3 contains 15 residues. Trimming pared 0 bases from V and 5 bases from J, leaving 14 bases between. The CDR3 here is CASSLAHSGGETQYF. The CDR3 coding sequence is TGCGCCAGCAGCTTGGCCCATTCGGGGGGCGAGACCCAGTACTTC.

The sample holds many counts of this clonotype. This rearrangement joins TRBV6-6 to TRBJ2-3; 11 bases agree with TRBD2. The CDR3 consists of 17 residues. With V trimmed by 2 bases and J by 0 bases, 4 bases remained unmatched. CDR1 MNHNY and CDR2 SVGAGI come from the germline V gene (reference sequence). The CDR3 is CASSYPTSGASTDTQYF. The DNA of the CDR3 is TGTGCCAGCAGTTACCCGACTAGCGGGGCTAGCACAGATACGCAGTATTTT.

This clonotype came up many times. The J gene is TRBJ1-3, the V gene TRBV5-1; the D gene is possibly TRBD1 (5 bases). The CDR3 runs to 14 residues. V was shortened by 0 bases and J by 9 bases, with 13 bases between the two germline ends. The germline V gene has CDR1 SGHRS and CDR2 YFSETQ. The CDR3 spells CASSLEGLPSTIYF. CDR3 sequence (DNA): TGCGCCAGCAGCTTGGAGGGACTCCCGAGCACCATATATTTT.

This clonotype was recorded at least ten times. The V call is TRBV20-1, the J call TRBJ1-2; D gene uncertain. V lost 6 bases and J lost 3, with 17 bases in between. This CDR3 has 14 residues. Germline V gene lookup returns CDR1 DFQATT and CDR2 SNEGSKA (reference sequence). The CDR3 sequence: CSAPAEVLDYGYTF. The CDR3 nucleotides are TGCAGTGCCCCCGCCGAGGTTTTGGACTATGGCTACACCTTC.

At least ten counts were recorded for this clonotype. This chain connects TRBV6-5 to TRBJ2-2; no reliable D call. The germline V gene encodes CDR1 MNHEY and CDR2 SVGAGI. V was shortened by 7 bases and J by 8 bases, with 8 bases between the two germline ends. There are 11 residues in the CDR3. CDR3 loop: CASMARGELFF. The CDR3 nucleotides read TGTGCCAGCATGGCCCGTGGGGAGCTGTTTTTT.

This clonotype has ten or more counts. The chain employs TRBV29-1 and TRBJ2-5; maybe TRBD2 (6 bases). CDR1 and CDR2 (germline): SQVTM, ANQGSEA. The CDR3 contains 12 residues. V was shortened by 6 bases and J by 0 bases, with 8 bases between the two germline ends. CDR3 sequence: CSVRGYQETQYF. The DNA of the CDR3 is TGCAGCGTCCGGGGGTACCAAGAGACCCAGTACTTC.

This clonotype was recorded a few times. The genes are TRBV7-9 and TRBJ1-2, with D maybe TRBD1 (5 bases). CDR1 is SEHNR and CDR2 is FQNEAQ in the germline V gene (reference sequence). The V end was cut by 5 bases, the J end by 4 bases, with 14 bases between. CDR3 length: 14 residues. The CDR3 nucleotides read TGTGCCAGCAGCCCGGAAGGGGCTCTCTATGGCTACACCTTC. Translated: CASSPEGALYGYTF.

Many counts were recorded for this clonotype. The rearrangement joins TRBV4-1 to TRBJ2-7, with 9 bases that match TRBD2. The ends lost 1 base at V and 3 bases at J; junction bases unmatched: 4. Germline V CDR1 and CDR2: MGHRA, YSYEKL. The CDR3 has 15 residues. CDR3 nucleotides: TGCGCCAGCAGCCAAGGACTAGCGGCAGGCTACGAGCAGTACTTC. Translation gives CASSQGLAAGYEQYF.

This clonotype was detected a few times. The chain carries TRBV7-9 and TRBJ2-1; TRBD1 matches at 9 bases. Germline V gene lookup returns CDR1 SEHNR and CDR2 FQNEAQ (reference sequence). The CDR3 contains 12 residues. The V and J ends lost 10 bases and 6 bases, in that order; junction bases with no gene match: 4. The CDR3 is CATGQGGNEQFF. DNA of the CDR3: TGTGCCACGGGACAGGGCGGCAATGAGCAGTTCTTC.

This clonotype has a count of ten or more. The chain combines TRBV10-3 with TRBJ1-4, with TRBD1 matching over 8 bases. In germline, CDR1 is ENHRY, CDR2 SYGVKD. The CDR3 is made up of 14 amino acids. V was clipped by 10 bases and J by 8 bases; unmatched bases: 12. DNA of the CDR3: TGTGCCACTTGGACAGGGTCGAAACCGGAAAAACTGTTTTTT. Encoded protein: CATWTGSKPEKLFF.

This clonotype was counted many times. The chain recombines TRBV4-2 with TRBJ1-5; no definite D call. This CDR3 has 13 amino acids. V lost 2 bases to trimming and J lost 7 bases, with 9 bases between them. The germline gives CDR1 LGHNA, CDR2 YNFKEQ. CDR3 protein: CASSQIVSQPQHF. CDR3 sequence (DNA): TGTGCCAGCAGCCAAATCGTGAGCCAGCCCCAGCATTTT.

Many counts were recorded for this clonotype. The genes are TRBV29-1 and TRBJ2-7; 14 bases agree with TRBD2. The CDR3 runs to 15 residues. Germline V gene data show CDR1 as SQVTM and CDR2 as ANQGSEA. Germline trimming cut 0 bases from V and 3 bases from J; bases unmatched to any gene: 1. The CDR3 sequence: CSVEDGTSGGYEQYF. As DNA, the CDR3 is TGCAGCGTTGAAGATGGGACTAGCGGGGGCTACGAGCAGTACTTC.

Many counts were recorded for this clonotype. Here the CDR3 DNA reads TGTGCCAGCAGAGAAGGGCCGCCTGCAGATGAAAAACTGTTTTTT. It codes for CASREGPPADEKLFF. The genes are TRBV6-6 and TRBJ1-4, with D unresolved. The CDR3 loop spans 15 amino acids. The germline V gene encodes CDR1 MNHNY and CDR2 SVGAGI (reference sequence). V gave up 6 bases and J gave up 6 bases, with 17 bases separating them.

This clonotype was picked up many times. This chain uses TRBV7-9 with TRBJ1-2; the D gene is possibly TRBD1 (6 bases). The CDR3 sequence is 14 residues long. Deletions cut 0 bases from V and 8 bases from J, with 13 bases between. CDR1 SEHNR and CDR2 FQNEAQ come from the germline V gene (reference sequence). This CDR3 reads CASSLAHREGGYTF. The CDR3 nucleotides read TGTGCCAGCAGCTTAGCACACAGGGAAGGCGGCTACACCTTC. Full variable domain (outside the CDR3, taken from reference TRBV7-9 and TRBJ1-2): DTGVSQNPRHKITKRGQNVTFRCDPISEHNRLYWYRQTLGQGPEFLTYFQNEAQLEKSRLLSDRFSAERPKGSFSTLEIQRTEQGDSAMYLCASSLAHREGGYTFGSGTRLTVV.

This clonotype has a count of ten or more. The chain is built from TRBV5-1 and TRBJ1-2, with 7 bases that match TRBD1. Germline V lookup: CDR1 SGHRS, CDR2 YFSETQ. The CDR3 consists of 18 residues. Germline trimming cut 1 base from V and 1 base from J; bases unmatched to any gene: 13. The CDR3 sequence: CASSLLPGRDSYNYGYTF. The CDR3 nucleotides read TGCGCCAGCAGCTTGTTGCCGGGACGGGACAGTTATAACTATGGCTACACCTTC.